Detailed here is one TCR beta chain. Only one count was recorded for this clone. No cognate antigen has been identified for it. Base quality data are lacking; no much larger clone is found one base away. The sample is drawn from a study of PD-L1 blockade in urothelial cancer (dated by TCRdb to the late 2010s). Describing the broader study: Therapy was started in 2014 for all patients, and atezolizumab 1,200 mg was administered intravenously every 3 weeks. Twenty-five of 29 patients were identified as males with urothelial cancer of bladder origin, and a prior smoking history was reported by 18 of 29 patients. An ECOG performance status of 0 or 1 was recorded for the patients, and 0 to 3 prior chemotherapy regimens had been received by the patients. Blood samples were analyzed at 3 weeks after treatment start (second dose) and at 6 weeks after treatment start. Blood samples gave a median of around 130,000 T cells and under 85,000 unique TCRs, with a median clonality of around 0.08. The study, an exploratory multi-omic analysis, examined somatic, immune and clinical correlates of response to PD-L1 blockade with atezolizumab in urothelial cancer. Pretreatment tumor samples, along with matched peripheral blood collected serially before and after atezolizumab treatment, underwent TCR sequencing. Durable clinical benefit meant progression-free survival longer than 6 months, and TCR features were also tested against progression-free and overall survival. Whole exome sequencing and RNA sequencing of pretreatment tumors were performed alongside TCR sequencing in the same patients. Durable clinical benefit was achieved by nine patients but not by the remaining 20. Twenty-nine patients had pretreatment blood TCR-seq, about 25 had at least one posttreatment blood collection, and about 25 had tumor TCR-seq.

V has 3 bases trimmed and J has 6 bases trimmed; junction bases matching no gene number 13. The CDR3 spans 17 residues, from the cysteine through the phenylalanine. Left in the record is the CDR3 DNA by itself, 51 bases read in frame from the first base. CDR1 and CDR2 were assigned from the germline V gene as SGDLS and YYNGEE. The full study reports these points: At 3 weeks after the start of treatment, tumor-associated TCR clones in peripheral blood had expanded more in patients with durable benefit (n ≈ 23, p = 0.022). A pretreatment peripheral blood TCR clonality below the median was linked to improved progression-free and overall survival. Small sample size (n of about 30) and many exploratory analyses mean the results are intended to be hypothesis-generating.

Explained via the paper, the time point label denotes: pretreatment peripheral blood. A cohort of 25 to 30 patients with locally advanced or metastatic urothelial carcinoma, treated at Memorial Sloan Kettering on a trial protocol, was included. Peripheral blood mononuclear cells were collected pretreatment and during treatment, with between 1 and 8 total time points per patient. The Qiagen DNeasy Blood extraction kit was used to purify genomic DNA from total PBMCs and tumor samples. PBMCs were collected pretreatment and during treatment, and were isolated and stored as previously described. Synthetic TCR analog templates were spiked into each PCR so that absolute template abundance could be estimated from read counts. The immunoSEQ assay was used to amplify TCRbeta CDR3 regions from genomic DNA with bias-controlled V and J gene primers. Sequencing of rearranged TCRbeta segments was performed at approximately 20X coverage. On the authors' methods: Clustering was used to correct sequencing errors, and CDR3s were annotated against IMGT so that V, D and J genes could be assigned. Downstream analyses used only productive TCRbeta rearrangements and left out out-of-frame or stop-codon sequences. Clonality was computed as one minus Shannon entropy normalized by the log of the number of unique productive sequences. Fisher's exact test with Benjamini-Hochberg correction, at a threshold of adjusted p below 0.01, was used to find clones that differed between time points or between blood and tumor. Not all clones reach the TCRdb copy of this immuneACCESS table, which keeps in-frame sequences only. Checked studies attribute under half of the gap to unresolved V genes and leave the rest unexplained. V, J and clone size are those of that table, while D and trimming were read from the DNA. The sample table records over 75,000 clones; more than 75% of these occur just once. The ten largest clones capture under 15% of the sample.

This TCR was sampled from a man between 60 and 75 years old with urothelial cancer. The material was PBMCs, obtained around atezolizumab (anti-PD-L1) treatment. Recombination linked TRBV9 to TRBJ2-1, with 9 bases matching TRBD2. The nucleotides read TGTGCCAGCAGCGAGAATGTAGCGGGAGTAATCGGCAATGAGCAGTTCTTC. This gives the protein CASSENVAGVIGNEQFF.